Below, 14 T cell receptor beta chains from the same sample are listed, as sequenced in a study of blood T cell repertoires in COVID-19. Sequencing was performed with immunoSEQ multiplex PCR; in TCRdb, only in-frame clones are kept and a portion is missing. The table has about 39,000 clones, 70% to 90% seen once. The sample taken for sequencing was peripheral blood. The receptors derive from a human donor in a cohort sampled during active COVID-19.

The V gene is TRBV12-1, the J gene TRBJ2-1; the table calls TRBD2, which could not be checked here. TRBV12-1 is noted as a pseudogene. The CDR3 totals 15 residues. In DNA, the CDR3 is TGTGCCAGCAGCACCGCGGGACTAGCGGACAATGAGCAGTTCTTC. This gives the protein CASSTAGLADNEQFF.

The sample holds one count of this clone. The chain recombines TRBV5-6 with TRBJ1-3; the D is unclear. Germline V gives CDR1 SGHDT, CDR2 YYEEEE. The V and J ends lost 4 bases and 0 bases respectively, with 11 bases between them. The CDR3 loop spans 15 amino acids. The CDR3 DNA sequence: TGTGCCAGCAGCGGGCAAAGATTCTCTGGAAACACCATATATTTT. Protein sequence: CASSGQRFSGNTIYF.

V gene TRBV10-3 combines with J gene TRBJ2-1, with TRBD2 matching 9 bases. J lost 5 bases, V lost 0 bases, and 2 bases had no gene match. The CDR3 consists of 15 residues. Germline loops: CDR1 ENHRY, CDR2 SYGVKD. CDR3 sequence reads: CAISESSGRNNEQFF. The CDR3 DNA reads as TGTGCCATCAGTGAGTCGAGCGGGAGGAACAATGAGCAGTTCTTC.

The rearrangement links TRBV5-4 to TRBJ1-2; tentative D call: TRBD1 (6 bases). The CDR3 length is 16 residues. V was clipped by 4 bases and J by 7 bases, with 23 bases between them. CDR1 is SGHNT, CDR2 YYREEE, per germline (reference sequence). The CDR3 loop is CASSDITGFGVGGYTF. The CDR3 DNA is TGTGCCAGCAGCGACATTACAGGGTTTGGGGTGGGTGGCTACACCTTC. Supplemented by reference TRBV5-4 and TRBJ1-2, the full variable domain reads ETGVTQSPTHLIKTRGQQVTLRCSSQSGHNTVSWYQQALGQGPQFIFQYYREEENGRGNFPPRFSGLQFPNYSSELNVNALELDDSALYLCASSDITGFGVGGYTFGSGTRLTVV.

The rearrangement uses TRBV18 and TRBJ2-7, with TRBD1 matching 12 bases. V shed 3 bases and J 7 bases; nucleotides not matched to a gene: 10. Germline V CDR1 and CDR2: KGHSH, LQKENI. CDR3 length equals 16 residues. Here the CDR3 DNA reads TGTGCCAGCTCACCGAAGGGGACAGGGGGCGCGGGGGAGCAGTACTTC. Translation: CASSPKGTGGAGEQYF.

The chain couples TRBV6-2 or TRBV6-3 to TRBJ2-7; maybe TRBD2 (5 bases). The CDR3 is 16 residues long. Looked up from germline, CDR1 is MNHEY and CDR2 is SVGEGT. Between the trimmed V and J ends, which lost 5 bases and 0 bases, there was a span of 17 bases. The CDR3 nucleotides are TGTGCCAGCAGTCGGGGTTTAAGCGGCCTCTCCTACGAGCAGTACTTC. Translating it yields CASSRGLSGLSYEQYF.

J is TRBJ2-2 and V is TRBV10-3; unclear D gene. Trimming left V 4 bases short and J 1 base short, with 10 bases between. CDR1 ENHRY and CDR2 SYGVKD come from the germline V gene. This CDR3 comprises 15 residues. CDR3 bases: TGTGCCATCAGTGCGCCTAACTTGAACACCGGGGAGCTGTTTTTT. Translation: CAISAPNLNTGELFF.

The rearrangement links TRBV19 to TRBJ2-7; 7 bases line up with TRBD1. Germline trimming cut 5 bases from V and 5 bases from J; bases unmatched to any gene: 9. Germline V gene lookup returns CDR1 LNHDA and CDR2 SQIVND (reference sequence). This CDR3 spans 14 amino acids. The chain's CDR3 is CASSSRQGTNEQYF. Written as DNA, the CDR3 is TGTGCCAGTAGTTCCCGACAGGGAACTAACGAGCAGTACTTC. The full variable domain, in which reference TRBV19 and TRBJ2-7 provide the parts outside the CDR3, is DGGITQSPKYLFRKEGQNVTLSCEQNLNHDAMYWYRQDPGQGLRLIYYSQIVNDFQKGDIAEGYSVSREKKESFPLTVTSAQKNPTAFYLCASSSRQGTNEQYFGPGTRLTVT.

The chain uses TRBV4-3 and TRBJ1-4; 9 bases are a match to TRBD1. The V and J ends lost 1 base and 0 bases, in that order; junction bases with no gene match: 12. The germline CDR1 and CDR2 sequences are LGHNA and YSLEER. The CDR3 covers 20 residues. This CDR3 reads CASSQAFQGQGSATNEKLFF. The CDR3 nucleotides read TGCGCCAGCAGCCAAGCCTTCCAGGGACAGGGATCGGCAACTAATGAAAAACTGTTTTTT.

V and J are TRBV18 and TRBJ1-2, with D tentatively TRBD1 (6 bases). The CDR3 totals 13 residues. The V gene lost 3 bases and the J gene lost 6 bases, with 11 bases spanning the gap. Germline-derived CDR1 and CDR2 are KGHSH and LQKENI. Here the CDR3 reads CASSPSQGDGYTF. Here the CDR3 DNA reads TGTGCCAGCTCACCGTCACAGGGCGATGGCTACACCTTC.

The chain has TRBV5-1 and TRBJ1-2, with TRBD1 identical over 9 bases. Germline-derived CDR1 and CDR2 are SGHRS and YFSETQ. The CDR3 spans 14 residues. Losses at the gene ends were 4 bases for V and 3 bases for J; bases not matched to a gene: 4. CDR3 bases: TGCGCCAGCAGCCGGACAGGGGACGACTATGGCTACACCTTC. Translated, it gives CASSRTGDDYGYTF.

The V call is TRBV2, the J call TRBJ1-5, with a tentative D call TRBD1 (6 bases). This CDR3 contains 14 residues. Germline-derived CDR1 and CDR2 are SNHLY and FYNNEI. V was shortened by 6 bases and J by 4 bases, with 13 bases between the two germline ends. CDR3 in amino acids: CASRMDSRNQPQHF. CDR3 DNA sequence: TGTGCCAGCAGAATGGACAGCAGAAATCAGCCCCAGCATTTT.

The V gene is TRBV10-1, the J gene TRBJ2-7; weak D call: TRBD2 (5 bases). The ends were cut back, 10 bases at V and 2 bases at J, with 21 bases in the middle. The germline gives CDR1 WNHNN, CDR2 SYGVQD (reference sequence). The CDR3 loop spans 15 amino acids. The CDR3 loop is CAIPSEAPFPYEQYF. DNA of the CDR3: TGCGCCATACCCTCGGAGGCCCCCTTTCCCTACGAGCAGTACTTC.

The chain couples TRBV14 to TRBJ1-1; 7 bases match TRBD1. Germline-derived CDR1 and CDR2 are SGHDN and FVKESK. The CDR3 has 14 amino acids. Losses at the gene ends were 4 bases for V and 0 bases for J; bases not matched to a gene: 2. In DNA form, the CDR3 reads TGTGCCAGCAGCCTTGGGACAGTGAACACTGAAGCTTTCTTT. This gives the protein CASSLGTVNTEAFF.